This entry concerns a single TCR beta chain. This record comes from a study of shared clonotypes between healthy human individuals. Study as a whole: The study used three CD4 naive, three CD4 memory, two CD8 naive and one CD8 memory plate per donor.

The CDR3 sequence is 20 residues long. Losses at the gene ends were 6 bases for V and 0 bases for J; bases not matched to a gene: 10. CDR1 MNHEY and CDR2 SMNVEV come from the germline V gene (reference sequence). The method was immunoSEQ multiplex PCR; TCRdb's version includes in-frame clones alone and lacks a portion of them. This sample carries a few million clones, 90% to 95% of them seen once, and the ten largest clones take 0.3% to 0.4%. The source is a man aged 18 to 30 in good health. Some clones in this sample may be carry-over from other donors' samples. Material: naive CD4+ T cells from PBMCs. Subset meaning: CD45RA+ positively selected. The chain recombines TRBV27 with TRBJ2-2; 16 bases are shared with TRBD2. For the CDR3, the DNA is TGTGCCAGCAGCCAACCCGCGGGACTAGCGGGAGGGACGAACACCGGGGAGCTGTTTTTT. Translation: CASSQPAGLAGGTNTGELFF.